These 15 T cell receptor beta chains originate from one sample sequenced in a study of beta chain features in type 1 diabetes. The investigators reverse transcribed all of the isolated RNA, so they sequenced expressed TCRB transcripts. TCRdb's table, derived via immunoSEQ multiplex PCR, lists solely in-frame clones and lacks some. The table has under 450,000 clones, roughly 13% seen once. Sequenced: naive CD4+ T cells from blood. The receptor set was obtained from a man aged 25-40 years in good health.

In regard to this clone: This sample also contains other DNA sequences that code for the same CDR3. The chain's CDR3 is CAWSGGGAETQYF. The CDR3 region has the DNA TGTGCCTGGAGTGGAGGGGGCGCAGAGACCCAGTACTTC. This chain uses TRBV30 with TRBJ2-5; 7 bases are a match to TRBD1. The CDR3 has 13 amino acids. Germline V gene lookup returns CDR1 GTSNPN and CDR2 SVGIG (reference sequence). Trimming took 1 base from V and 4 from J; bases not matched to a gene: 3.

The chain uses TRBV6-1 and TRBJ2-3; D may be TRBD2 (6 bases). The CDR3 length is 14 residues. CDR1 is MNHNS and CDR2 is SASEGT in the germline V gene. The V end was cut by 8 bases, the J end by 1 base, with 13 bases between. CDR3 nucleotides: TGTGCCAGCGCCCTTAGGGAGGGCACAGATACGCAGTATTTT. Protein product: CASALREGTDTQYF.

This clone turned up a few times. The genes are TRBV11-3 and TRBJ2-1; either TRBD1 or TRBD2 may supply D (6 bases each). Germline lookup yields CDR1 SGHNT and CDR2 YENEEA. V was pared by 5 bases and J by 7 bases, with 9 bases between. The CDR3 has 12 amino acids. CDR3 residues: CASSQGGNEQFF. The CDR3 DNA is TGTGCCAGCAGCCAAGGGGGGAATGAGCAGTTCTTC.

Comments on this clone: Possible read error: a much larger clone is one base away. The same CDR3 also results from other DNA sequences found in this sample. V usage is TRBV2 and J usage is TRBJ2-5; D is ambiguous. The CDR3 is made up of 10 amino acids. V lost 6 bases and J 2 bases, leaving 1 base between the germline ends. Looked up from germline, CDR1 is SNHLY and CDR2 is FYNNEI. The CDR3 protein is CASRQETQYF. CDR3 nucleotide sequence: TGTGCCAGCAGACAAGAGACCCAGTACTTC.

This chain links TRBV10-3 with TRBJ2-3, with 9 bases identical to TRBD2. V shed 9 bases, J shed 4 bases, and the junction held 8 bases outside the gene matches. CDR3 length: 14 residues. Germline loops: CDR1 ENHRY, CDR2 SYGVKD. The CDR3 DNA reads as TGTGCCATTACCGGGACTAGCTGGCCAGATACGCAGTATTTT. Its translation is CAITGTSWPDTQYF.

In this sample, this clone turned up a few times. This chain links TRBV4-3 with TRBJ2-3, with 11 bases aligning to TRBD2. The V gene's germline CDR1 is LGHNA and CDR2 YSLEER. This CDR3 has 17 amino acids. Losses at the gene ends were 1 base for V and 4 bases for J; bases not matched to a gene: 7. The CDR3 DNA reads as TGCGCCAGCAGCCAAGCCCCTAGCGGGGGGACCGCAGATACGCAGTATTTT. This sequence encodes CASSQAPSGGTADTQYF.

This sequence joins TRBV29-1 and TRBJ2-7; D remains unclear. Looked up from germline, CDR1 is SQVTM and CDR2 is ANQGSEA. Deletions cut 5 bases from V and 3 bases from J, with 14 bases between. The CDR3 loop spans 13 amino acids. Here the CDR3 reads CSVRPSVGYEQYF. The CDR3 DNA sequence: TGCAGCGTTCGGCCCTCGGTGGGCTACGAGCAGTACTTC.

A few counts support this clone. J is TRBJ2-3 and V is TRBV6-5; no definite D call. This CDR3 has 14 residues. The ends were cut back, 6 bases at V and 2 bases at J, with 12 bases in the middle. The germline CDR1 and CDR2 sequences are MNHEY and SVGAGI. CDR3 in amino acids: CASSQRPHTDTQYF. The DNA for the CDR3 is TGTGCCAGCAGCCAGCGACCTCACACAGATACGCAGTATTTT.

This clone turned up a few times. This chain connects TRBV25-1 to TRBJ2-7; D gene ambiguous. The germline V gene has CDR1 MGHDK and CDR2 SYGVNS. The CDR3 consists of 14 residues. Trimming pared 4 bases from V and 12 bases from J, leaving 22 bases between. CDR3 amino acids: CASSARITVDLMYV. The CDR3 DNA sequence: TGTGCCAGCAGTGCACGAATCACCGTGGACCTCATGTACGTC.

Notes on this clone: Mismatch with germline at one junction end may stem from a read error. The chain carries TRBV7-7 and TRBJ2-3; 11 bases agree with TRBD2. Germline lookup yields CDR1 SSHAT and CDR2 FNYEAQ (reference sequence). This CDR3 has 15 residues. The CDR3 coding sequence is TGTGCTAGCAGCCCCTTAGCGGGGGGGACAGATACGCAGTATTTT. Protein sequence: CASSPLAGGTDTQYF. Together with reference TRBV7-7 and TRBJ2-3, the CDR3 gives the full variable domain: GAGVSQSPRYKVTKRGQDVTLRCDPISSHATLYWYQQALGQGPEFLTYFNYEAQPDKSGLPSDRFSAERPEGSISTLTIQRTEQRDSAMYRCASSPLAGGTDTQYFGPGTRLTVL.

DNA for the CDR3: TGTGCCTGGACCCACGGGGGAATGAGTAGCACAGATACGCAGTATTTT. Protein: CAWTHGGMSSTDTQYF. V usage is TRBV30 and J usage is TRBJ2-3; D may be TRBD2 (6 bases). From germline, CDR1 is GTSNPN and CDR2 SVGIG (reference sequence). The ends were cut back, 4 bases at V and 0 bases at J, with 17 bases in the middle. There are 16 residues in the CDR3. Full variable domain (remainder filled in from reference TRBV30 and TRBJ2-3): SQTIHQWPATLVQPVGSPLSLECTVEGTSNPNLYWYRQAAGRGLQLLFYSVGIGQISSEVPQNLSASRPQDRQFILSSKKLLLSDSGFYLCAWTHGGMSSTDTQYFGPGTRLTVL.

This chain joins TRBV25-1 and TRBJ1-2; a possible D gene is TRBD1 (5 bases). V lost 2 bases and J lost 9, with 13 bases in between. The CDR3 consists of 13 residues. Germline V gene lookup returns CDR1 MGHDK and CDR2 SYGVNS. The CDR3, as DNA: TGTGCCAGCAGTGAACCAGGGAAGAGTCGCTACACCTTC. Protein sequence: CASSEPGKSRYTF.

The chain has TRBV15 and TRBJ2-4; 11 nucleotides align to TRBD2. V gave up 5 bases and J gave up 3 bases; unmatched junction bases: 9. CDR3 length: 17 amino acids. Looked up from germline, CDR1 is LNHNV and CDR2 is YYDKDF (reference sequence). In DNA form, the CDR3 reads TGTGCCACCAGCTTCCCGGGACTAGCGGACTACAAAAACATTCAGTACTTC. This codes for CATSFPGLADYKNIQYF.

A few counts support this clone. The chain is built from TRBV7-8 and TRBJ2-1; a weak D match, TRBD1 (6 bases). CDR3 length: 14 residues. In germline, CDR1 is SGHVS, CDR2 FQNEAQ. Trimming shortened V by 6 bases and J by 7 bases, and 16 bases separated the two germline ends. CDR3 sequence (DNA): TGTGCCAGCAGAGACAGGTTCTCCTTAAATGAGCAGTTCTTC. As protein: CASRDRFSLNEQFF.

This clone came up once. The chain links TRBV5-6 to TRBJ2-1; D might be TRBD2 (6 bases). The germline V and J ends were trimmed by 0 bases and 0 bases, with 10 bases remaining between them. Germline V CDR1 and CDR2: SGHDT, YYEEEE. CDR3 length: 16 amino acids. CDR3 sequence: CASSLVGGSSYNEQFF. In DNA form, the CDR3 reads TGTGCCAGCAGCTTGGTCGGGGGAAGCTCCTACAATGAGCAGTTCTTC.